This T cell receptor beta chain stems from a study of shared clonotypes between healthy human individuals (dated by TCRdb to the early 2020s). Regarding the study in general: Three men and a couple of women, aged 18 to 49 years, made up the cohort. Different laboratories and diverse techniques were used to prepare libraries and sequence TCR repertoires, to increase sequencing depth and limit assay-specific biases. Per donor, leukapheresis produced somewhere between about 0.85 and 10 billion PBMCs. For each donor, CD4 naive and CD4 memory were each given three plates, CD8 naive was given two plates, and CD8 memory was given one plate. The study deeply sequenced blood TCR repertoires of about 5 healthy adults to estimate repertoire size and the extent of clonotype sharing between individuals.

Using the deep immunoSEQ assay, TCR CDR3 regions were amplified from genomic DNA by multiplex PCR. Extracted genomic DNA from each cell subset was spread evenly across all wells of several immunoSEQ 96-well plates, with each plate serving as a replicate. For sorted subsets, about 0.2 ug genomic DNA, equal to about 30,000 T cell genomes, was loaded into each replicate PCR. The purified libraries were quantified using a Qubit 3.0 fluorometer, sized with a Bioanalyzer 2100, and then quantified again using the KAPA Library Quantification kit. Every immunoSEQ 96-well plate was sequenced on a separate single-read 150-cycle Illumina NextSeq 550 flow cell. As for the authors' bioinformatics: Because only junctional sequences without quality scores were contained in the immunoSEQ output, filtering matching that applied to full-length reads could not be performed. To assign V/J genes and CDR3, sequences were annotated against IMGT germline references using PyIR, a Python wrapper for IgBLAST v1.9. Reads with weak V/J assignments (E-value above 1e-6), missing CDR3, stop codons, out-of-frame junctions, or ambiguous translated residues were removed. V3J clonotypes were defined as sequences sharing the same inferred V gene, J gene, and CDR3 amino acid sequence. Percentage overlap between repertoires was calculated by dividing the number of shared unique clonotypes by the size of the smaller repertoire. Three approaches were used to assess repertoire richness: RTK rarefaction, the Chao1 estimator, and Recon v2.1 estimates of unobserved clonotypes. For all TCRbeta clonotypes obtained by the gDNA method from a few donors, generation probabilities were computed with OLGA. TCRdb limited this immuneACCESS table to in-frame rearrangements with V and J called. A share of clones is missing; checked studies link under half to unresolved V genes, and the rest is unexplained. V, J and clone size were drawn from that table, and D and trimming were deduced from the DNA. The sample table contains approximately 1.1 million clones; only one count was recorded for 78% of them. Together, the top ten hold under 0.65% of the sample.

Donors were healthy HIV-negative adults with no recently reported acute infections or vaccinations. All donors were Caucasian adults living in Nashville, Tennessee, USA. CD4+ T cells were enriched by magnetic negative selection, after which naive cells were positively selected on CD45RA and the negative fraction was taken as the memory subset. After blood collection by leukapheresis, PBMCs were isolated using Ficoll-Histopaque density gradient centrifugation and then cryopreserved in the vapor phase of liquid nitrogen. Analytical flow cytometry was used to check the purity and quantity of each magnetically sorted T cell population. Genomic DNA was isolated from every sorted fraction and measured by UV absorbance on a Nanodrop 2000c. V lost 3 bases and J lost 9 bases; the stretch between them is 12 bases long. The CDR3 spans 12 residues, from the cysteine through the phenylalanine. Just CDR3 DNA is preserved here, 36 bases in frame from base 1. The germline V gene encodes CDR1 SQVTM and CDR2 ANQGSEA.

Paper-wide results and their limitations: Pairwise subsampling indicated that sequencing depth was expected to affect the degree of clonotype sharing among donors. Sampling was restricted to blood, and TCR repertoires in tissue are likely to differ from TCR repertoires in blood. Across four donors, roughly 5.4% of naive CD4, approximately 4% of naive CD8, under 2.5% of memory CD4, and around 0.4% of memory CD8 clonotypes were shared. Rarefaction of sorted-subset datasets indicated incomplete sequencing despite the large sequencing depth. Because the study included a small number of donors, the genetic and exposure-history diversity represented was limited. Clonotypes shared by all four sorted-subset donors showed higher generation probabilities than non-shared clonotypes. Naive subsets generally had larger estimated clonotype richness than memory subsets did.

Concerning this clone: Its antigen is not yet known. No base-level quality is on record; no much larger clone is a single base apart.

This sequence uses TRBV29-1 and TRBJ2-1, with TRBD1 tentatively as D gene (5 bases match). The specimen sequenced was memory CD4+ T cells from PBMCs. Sample cell subset or site, as interpreted from the label and publication: CD45RA-negative fraction. The TCR was taken from a man younger than 35 in good health. Some clones in this sample may be carry-over from other donors' samples. The DNA is as follows: TGCAGCGTTGAGCCCCTAGGGGTTGAGCAGTTCTTC. Translated, this is CSVEPLGVEQFF.